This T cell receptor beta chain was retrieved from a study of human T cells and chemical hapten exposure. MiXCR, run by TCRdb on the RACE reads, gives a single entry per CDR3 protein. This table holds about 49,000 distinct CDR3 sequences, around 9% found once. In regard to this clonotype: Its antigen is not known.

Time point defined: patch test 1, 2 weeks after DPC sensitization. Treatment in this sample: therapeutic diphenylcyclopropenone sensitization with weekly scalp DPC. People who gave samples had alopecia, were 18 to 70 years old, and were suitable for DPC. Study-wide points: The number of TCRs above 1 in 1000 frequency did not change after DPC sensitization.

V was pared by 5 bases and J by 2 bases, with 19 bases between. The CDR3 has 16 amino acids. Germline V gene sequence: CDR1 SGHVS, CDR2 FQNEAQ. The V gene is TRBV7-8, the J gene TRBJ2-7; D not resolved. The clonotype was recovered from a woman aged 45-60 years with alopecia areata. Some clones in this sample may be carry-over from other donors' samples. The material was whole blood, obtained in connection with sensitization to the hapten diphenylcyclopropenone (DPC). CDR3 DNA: TGTGCCAGCAGCGCGACAACTGGGATGGCAGCCTACGAGCAGTACTTC. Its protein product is CASSATTGMAAYEQYF.